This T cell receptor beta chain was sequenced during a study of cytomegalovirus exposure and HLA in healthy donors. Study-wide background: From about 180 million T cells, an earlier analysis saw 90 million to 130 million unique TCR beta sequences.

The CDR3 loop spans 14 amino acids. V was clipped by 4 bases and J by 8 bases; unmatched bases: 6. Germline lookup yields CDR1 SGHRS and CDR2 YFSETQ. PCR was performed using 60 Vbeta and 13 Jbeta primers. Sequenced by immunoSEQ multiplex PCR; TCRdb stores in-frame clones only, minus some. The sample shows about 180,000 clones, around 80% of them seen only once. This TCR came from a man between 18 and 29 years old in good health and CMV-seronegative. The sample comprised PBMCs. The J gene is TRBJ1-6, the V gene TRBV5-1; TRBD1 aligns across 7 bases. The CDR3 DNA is TGCGCCAGCAGCCCCGACAGGGAATATTCACCCCTCCACTTT. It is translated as CASSPDREYSPLHF.